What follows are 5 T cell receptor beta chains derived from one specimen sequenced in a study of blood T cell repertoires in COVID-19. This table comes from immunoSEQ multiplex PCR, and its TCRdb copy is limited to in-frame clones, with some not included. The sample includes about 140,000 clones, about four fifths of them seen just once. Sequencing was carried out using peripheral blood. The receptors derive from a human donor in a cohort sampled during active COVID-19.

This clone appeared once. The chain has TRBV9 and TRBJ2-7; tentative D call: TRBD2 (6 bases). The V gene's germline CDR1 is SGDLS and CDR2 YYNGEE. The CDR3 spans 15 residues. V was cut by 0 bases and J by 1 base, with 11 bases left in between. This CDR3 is CASSVGGTVSYEQYF. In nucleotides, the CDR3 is TGTGCCAGCAGCGTAGGAGGGACTGTTTCCTACGAGCAGTACTTC.

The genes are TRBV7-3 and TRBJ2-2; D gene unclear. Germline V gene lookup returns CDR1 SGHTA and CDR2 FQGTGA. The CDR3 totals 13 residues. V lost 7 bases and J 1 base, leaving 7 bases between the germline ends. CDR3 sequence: CASKRVNTGELFF. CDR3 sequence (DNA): TGTGCCAGCAAACGGGTGAACACCGGGGAGCTGTTTTTT.

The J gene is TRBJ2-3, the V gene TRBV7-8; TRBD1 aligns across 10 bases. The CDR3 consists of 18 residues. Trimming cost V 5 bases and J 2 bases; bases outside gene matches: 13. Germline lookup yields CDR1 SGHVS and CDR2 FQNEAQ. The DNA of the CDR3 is TGTGCCAGCAGCATCCCGGGACAGGGGCTTCAGTCCACAGATACGCAGTATTTT. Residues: CASSIPGQGLQSTDTQYF.

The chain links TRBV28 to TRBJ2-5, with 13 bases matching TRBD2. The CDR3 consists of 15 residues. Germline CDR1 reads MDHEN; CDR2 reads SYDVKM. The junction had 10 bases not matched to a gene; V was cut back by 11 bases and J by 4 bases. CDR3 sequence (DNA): TGTGCCTCTCAGACTAGGACTAGCGGGAGAGAGACCCAGTACTTC. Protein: CASQTRTSGRETQYF.

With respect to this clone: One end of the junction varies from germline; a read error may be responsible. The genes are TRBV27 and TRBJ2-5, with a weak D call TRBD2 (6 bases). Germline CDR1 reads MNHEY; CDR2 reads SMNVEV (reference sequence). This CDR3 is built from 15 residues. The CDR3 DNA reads TGTGCCAGCAGTTTACGGGCGGGAACGCAAGAGAACCAGTACTTC. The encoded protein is CASSLRAGTQENQYF.